The rows below give T cell receptor beta chains drawn from one sample of a study of shared clonotypes between healthy human individuals. Method: immunoSEQ multiplex PCR; TCRdb's copy keeps in-frame clones and lacks some. The sample contains millions of clones, about 95% of which appear only once. The specimen was naive CD8+ T cells sorted from blood. Receptors originate from a man aged 18 to 30 in good health. The CDR3 runs from the conserved cysteine through the conserved F or W. D genes are given only for firm matches. Clone size is shown for a subset of rows, as once, few, many or a class of expanded clone.

size: NA
J: TRBJ2-5
V: TRBV4-1
D: TRBD2
length: 15
CDR3: CASSQGVAGQETQYF
DNA: TGCGCCAGCAGCCAAGGGGTAGCGGGGCAAGAGACCCAGTACTTC

size: NA
J: TRBJ2-7
V: TRBV6-1
D: NA
length: 11
CDR3: CASSTVGEQYF
DNA: TGTGCCAGCAGTACTGTGGGGGAGCAGTACTTC

size: NA
J: TRBJ2-1
V: TRBV10-3
D: NA
length: 15
CDR3: CAISEVADPYNEQFF
DNA: TGTGCCATCAGTGAGGTAGCGGACCCCTACAATGAGCAGTTCTTC

size: NA
J: TRBJ2-2
V: TRBV11-2
D: NA
length: 16
CDR3: CASSLEVRANTGELFF
DNA: TGTGCCAGCAGCTTAGAGGTCAGGGCTAACACCGGGGAGCTGTTTTTT

size: NA
J: TRBJ2-3
V: TRBV13
D: NA
length: 13
CDR3: CASSFEEGDTQYF
DNA: TGTGCCAGCAGCTTCGAAGAAGGGGATACGCAGTATTTT

size: NA
J: TRBJ2-1
V: TRBV27
D: TRBD1
length: 19
CDR3: CASSSPGQGPLSSYNEQFF
DNA: TGTGCCAGCAGTTCTCCGGGACAGGGGCCTCTAAGCTCCTACAATGAGCAGTTCTTC

size: NA
J: TRBJ1-1
V: TRBV7-9
D: NA
length: 11
CDR3: CASRSNTEAFF
DNA: TGTGCCAGCAGAAGTAACACTGAAGCTTTCTTT

size: NA
J: TRBJ2-1
V: TRBV6-1
D: NA
length: 11
CDR3: CASLNYNEQFF
DNA: TGTGCCAGTCTTAACTACAATGAGCAGTTCTTC

size: few
J: TRBJ1-6
V: TRBV28
D: TRBD1
length: 14
CDR3: CASSFGQGHSPLHF
DNA: TGTGCCAGCAGCTTCGGACAGGGGCATTCACCCCTCCACTTT

size: NA
J: TRBJ1-2
V: TRBV15
D: NA
length: 15
CDR3: CATSIGYTANYGYTF
DNA: TGTGCCACCAGCATCGGATACACCGCTAACTATGGCTACACCTTC

size: NA
J: TRBJ1-1
V: TRBV4-3
D: TRBD1
length: 14
CDR3: CASSQATGQTEAFF
DNA: TGCGCCAGCAGCCAAGCGACAGGGCAAACTGAAGCTTTCTTT

size: NA
J: TRBJ2-7
V: TRBV5-1
D: NA
length: 13
CDR3: CASSLARGNEQYF
DNA: TGCGCCAGCAGCTTAGCGCGCGGGAACGAGCAGTACTTC

size: NA
J: TRBJ1-5
V: TRBV30
D: NA
length: 14
CDR3: CAWSVGQGNQPQHF
DNA: TGTGCCTGGAGTGTAGGTCAGGGTAATCAGCCCCAGCATTTT

size: NA
J: TRBJ2-5
V: TRBV5-4
D: NA
length: 14
CDR3: CASSLGTYQETQYF
DNA: TGTGCCAGCAGCTTAGGAACGTACCAAGAGACCCAGTACTTC

size: NA
J: TRBJ1-2
V: TRBV7-9
D: NA
length: 14
CDR3: CASSSNPGNLGYTF
DNA: TGTGCCAGCAGCTCAAATCCGGGGAACCTTGGCTACACCTTC

size: NA
J: TRBJ2-7
V: TRBV7-9
D: NA
length: 14
CDR3: CASSLVGFSNEQYF
DNA: TGTGCCAGCAGCTTAGTAGGCTTTAGCAACGAGCAGTACTTC

size: NA
J: TRBJ2-1
V: TRBV10-3
D: NA
length: 21
CDR3: CAISEPFIGQESFRSYNEQFF
DNA: TGTGCCATCAGTGAGCCCTTCATTGGGCAGGAAAGTTTCCGCTCCTACAATGAGCAGTTCTTC

size: NA
J: TRBJ2-7
V: TRBV11-3
D: NA
length: 14
CDR3: CASSLRGPLDEQYF
DNA: TGTGCCAGCAGCTTACGGGGGCCCCTTGACGAGCAGTACTTC

size: NA
J: TRBJ2-1
V: TRBV5-6
D: TRBD2
length: 17
CDR3: CASSFGGLTGLKNEQFF
DNA: TGTGCCAGCAGCTTCGGGGGTTTAACGGGACTAAAAAATGAGCAGTTCTTC

size: NA
J: TRBJ2-7
V: TRBV4-1
D: TRBD1
length: 15
CDR3: CASSQDRNRGGEQYF
DNA: TGCGCCAGCAGCCAAGATAGGAACAGGGGTGGCGAGCAGTACTTC

size: NA
J: TRBJ1-1
V: TRBV5-4
D: NA
length: 13
CDR3: CASSRTENTEAFF
DNA: TGTGCCAGCAGCCGGACGGAGAACACTGAAGCTTTCTTT

size: NA
J: TRBJ1-1
V: TRBV7-9
D: NA
length: 17
CDR3: CASSLAHTQTPNTEAFF
DNA: TGTGCCAGCAGCTTAGCCCACACACAGACTCCAAACACTGAAGCTTTCTTT

size: NA
J: TRBJ2-7
V: TRBV30
D: TRBD2
length: 14
CDR3: CAWSERELAYEQYF
DNA: TGTGCCTGGAGTGAGCGGGAGCTAGCCTACGAGCAGTACTTC

size: few
J: TRBJ2-1
V: TRBV9
D: TRBD2
length: 15
CDR3: CASSVGGGSYNEQFF
DNA: TGTGCCAGCAGCGTAGGCGGGGGGTCCTACAATGAGCAGTTCTTC

size: NA
J: TRBJ1-6
V: TRBV10-3
D: TRBD1
length: 16
CDR3: CAISEGTGGIVSPLHF
DNA: TGTGCCATCAGTGAAGGGACAGGGGGCATAGTGTCACCCCTCCACTTT

size: once
J: TRBJ2-2
V: TRBV5-4
D: NA
length: 15
CDR3: CASSLAPDVTGELFF
DNA: TGTGCCAGCAGCTTGGCCCCCGATGTAACCGGGGAGCTGTTTTTT

size: NA
J: TRBJ1-2
V: TRBV5-1
D: NA
length: 16
CDR3: CASSLSPGGAPYGYTF
DNA: TGCGCCAGCAGCTTGTCCCCCGGGGGGGCTCCCTATGGCTACACCTTC

size: NA
J: TRBJ1-4
V: TRBV4-3
D: NA
length: 13
CDR3: CASSPRMSEKLFF
DNA: TGCGCCAGCAGCCCACGCATGAGTGAAAAACTGTTTTTT

size: NA
J: TRBJ2-3
V: TRBV9
D: TRBD2
length: 17
CDR3: CASSVGLAGAGTDTQYF
DNA: TGTGCCAGCAGCGTGGGACTAGCGGGAGCAGGGACAGATACGCAGTATTTT

size: once
J: TRBJ2-5
V: TRBV7-2
D: NA
length: 15
CDR3: CASSLGALRQETQYF
DNA: TGTGCCAGCAGCTTAGGGGCCCTGAGGCAAGAGACCCAGTACTTC

size: NA
J: TRBJ2-7
V: TRBV7-3
D: TRBD2
length: 16
CDR3: CASSLNLRGGTYEQYF
DNA: TGTGCCAGCAGCTTAAATTTAAGGGGAGGGACCTACGAGCAGTACTTC

size: NA
J: TRBJ2-1
V: TRBV14
D: NA
length: 14
CDR3: CASSQSSRINEQFF
DNA: TGTGCCAGCAGCCAGTCCAGCAGGATCAATGAGCAGTTCTTC

size: NA
J: TRBJ1-1
V: TRBV4-3
D: NA
length: 14
CDR3: CASSHAGSNTEAFF
DNA: TGCGCCAGCAGCCACGCCGGCTCGAACACTGAAGCTTTCTTT

size: NA
J: TRBJ2-7
V: TRBV2
D: TRBD1
length: 15
CDR3: CASSGTGQGDHEQYF
DNA: TGTGCCAGCAGCGGTACGGGACAGGGTGATCACGAGCAGTACTTC

size: NA
J: TRBJ2-7
V: TRBV5-4
D: TRBD1
length: 12
CDR3: CASSLRDSEQYF
DNA: TGTGCCAGCAGCCTCCGGGACAGCGAGCAGTACTTC

size: few
J: TRBJ1-5
V: TRBV27
D: NA
length: 15
CDR3: CASSRAAGSNQPQHF
DNA: TGTGCCAGCAGTCGAGCGGCAGGGAGCAATCAGCCCCAGCATTTT

size: NA
J: TRBJ1-2
V: TRBV7-9
D: NA
length: 13
CDR3: CASSPDSLYGYTF
DNA: TGTGCCAGCAGCCCGGATAGCCTCTATGGCTACACCTTC

size: NA
J: TRBJ1-2
V: TRBV28
D: NA
length: 14
CDR3: CASSFTEGPLGYTF
DNA: TGTGCCAGCAGTTTTACTGAGGGCCCGCTTGGCTACACCTTC

size: once
J: TRBJ2-1
V: TRBV6-5
D: TRBD1
length: 14
CDR3: CASSLGQGGNEQFF
DNA: TGTGCCAGCAGTCTGGGACAGGGAGGGAATGAGCAGTTCTTC

size: NA
J: TRBJ2-5
V: TRBV6-7
D: TRBD1
length: 14
CDR3: CASSRTGGRETQYF
DNA: TGTGCCAGCAGTAGAACAGGGGGCCGGGAGACCCAGTACTTC

size: once
J: TRBJ2-3
V: TRBV13
D: TRBD1
length: 16
CDR3: CASSLGGQGVVDTQYF
DNA: TGTGCCAGCAGCTTAGGGGGACAGGGGGTCGTAGATACGCAGTATTTT

size: NA
J: TRBJ2-3
V: TRBV9
D: NA
length: 14
CDR3: CASSFRQSTDTQYF
DNA: TGTGCCAGCAGCTTTCGACAGAGCACAGATACGCAGTATTTT

size: NA
J: TRBJ1-6
V: TRBV10-2
D: TRBD1
length: 14
CDR3: CASSAGTDLLPLHF
DNA: TGCGCCAGCAGTGCAGGGACAGACCTGCTCCCCCTCCACTTT

size: NA
J: TRBJ2-7
V: TRBV28
D: NA
length: 14
CDR3: CASISGFNTYEQYF
DNA: TGTGCCAGCATTAGTGGCTTCAACACCTACGAGCAGTACTTC

size: NA
J: TRBJ1-4
V: TRBV15
D: NA
length: 15
CDR3: CATSRDVLTNEKLFF
DNA: TGTGCCACCAGCAGAGACGTTCTAACTAATGAAAAACTGTTTTTT

size: NA
J: TRBJ2-7
V: TRBV19
D: NA
length: 14
CDR3: CASSIAGRYYEQYF
DNA: TGTGCCAGTAGTATAGCGGGCCGCTACTACGAGCAGTACTTC

size: NA
J: TRBJ2-7
V: TRBV16
D: NA
length: 15
CDR3: CTRSHTGHPKCEQYF
DNA: TGTACTCGCAGTCACACCGGGCACCCGAAGTGTGAGCAGTACTTC

size: NA
J: TRBJ1-3
V: TRBV4-1
D: TRBD1
length: 18
CDR3: CASSQPLPDRGSGNTIYF
DNA: TGCGCCAGCAGCCAACCTCTGCCCGACAGGGGCTCTGGAAACACCATATATTTT

size: NA
J: TRBJ1-2
V: TRBV6-5
D: NA
length: 15
CDR3: CASSYSESSFDGYTF
DNA: TGTGCCAGCAGTTACTCGGAGTCCTCCTTCGATGGCTACACCTTC

size: NA
J: TRBJ2-1
V: TRBV4-1
D: TRBD1
length: 17
CDR3: CASSHPLPGGADNEQFF
DNA: TGCGCCAGCAGCCACCCTCTTCCAGGGGGAGCGGACAATGAGCAGTTCTTC

size: NA
J: TRBJ2-5
V: TRBV21-1
D: NA
length: 15
CDR3: CASSKPRDRQETQYF
DNA: TGTGCCAGCAGCAAACCAAGGGATCGCCAGGAGACCCAGTACTTC